The rows below give T cell receptor beta chains drawn from one sample of a study of T cell clonotyping in hematopoietic cell transplantation. Using immunoSEQ multiplex PCR, the repertoire was profiled, and TCRdb retains in-frame clones only, with some absent. The repertoire holds around 1,000 clones, with over 75% as singletons. This specimen consisted of PBMCs, obtained 30 days after allogeneic stem cell transplant. Receptor source: a female patient aged 45-60 years who had an allogeneic stem cell transplant, so the T cells may come from the graft donor. Some clones in this sample may be carry-over from other donors' samples. Both conserved end residues are part of each CDR3. The D gene is left open where the match is weak. Size tells how often a clone was seen (once, few, many) or the class of an expanded clone, and some rows leave it out.

v_call	clone_size	j_call	d_call	cdr3_nt	cdr3_aa
TRBV7-6	NA	TRBJ2-2	NA	TGTGCCAGCAGCTTAGGATTTGAGAGGGGAGGAACCGGGGAGCTGTTTTTT	CASSLGFERGGTGELFF
TRBV7-3	NA	TRBJ2-1	NA	TGTGCCAGCAGCTTAACCGCAGGGAGATTCTACAATGAGCAGTTCTTC	CASSLTAGRFYNEQFF
TRBV2	NA	TRBJ2-4	NA	TGTGCCAGCCAGTCCGGGAGATCGATAAACATTCAGTACTTC	CASQSGRSINIQYF
TRBV30	NA	TRBJ2-2	NA	TGTGCCTGGAGTGGCGCTGCGAACACCGGGGAGCTGTTTTTT	CAWSGAANTGELFF
TRBV28	NA	TRBJ2-1	NA	TGTGCCAGCAGTCCACTGGGAGCGGTGGGGTACAATGAGCAGTTCTTC	CASSPLGAVGYNEQFF
TRBV28	NA	TRBJ2-7	NA	TGTGCCAGCAGCGTAGACTCCGGGACTCACTCCTACGAGCAGTACTTC	CASSVDSGTHSYEQYF
TRBV29-1	NA	TRBJ2-7	TRBD1	TGCAGCGTCCAACCCATGACAGGGGGGTACGAGCAGTACTTC	CSVQPMTGGYEQYF
TRBV4-3	NA	TRBJ2-3	NA	TGCGCTAGCAGCTCCTCGGGAAACTCCGGGCGGGGAGATACGCAGTATTTT	CASSSSGNSGRGDTQYF
TRBV5-4	NA	TRBJ2-4	NA	TGTGCCAGCAGGACGGGACCTAAAAACATTCAGTACTTC	CASRTGPKNIQYF
TRBV7-6	NA	TRBJ2-5	TRBD2	TGTGCCAGCAGCCGCCCCGGACTAGCGGGAGGGGGGTTGGAGACCCAGTACTTC	CASSRPGLAGGGLETQYF
TRBV19	NA	TRBJ2-5	TRBD2	TGTGCCACGACGGCGGGGGGTGAGACCCAGTACTTC	CATTAGGETQYF
TRBV29-1	NA	TRBJ1-2	NA	TGCAGCGTTGGGGGCGATGGCTACACCTTC	CSVGGDGYTF
TRBV6-6	NA	TRBJ2-3	NA	TGTGCCGGGGGGAGCACAGATACGCAGTATTTT	CAGGSTDTQYF
TRBV20-1	NA	TRBJ2-7	TRBD2	TGCAGTGGCGGGGGGCCGGGGGAGCAGTACTTC	CSGGGPGEQYF
TRBV20-1	NA	TRBJ1-6	NA	TGCAGTGCTAGGGATAATTCACCCCTCCACTTT	CSARDNSPLHF
TRBV7-9	few	TRBJ2-1	TRBD1	TGTGCCAGCAGCTTAGGGGACAGGACCTACAATGAGCAGTTCTTC	CASSLGDRTYNEQFF
TRBV15	few	TRBJ2-7	TRBD2	TGTGCCACCAGCAGGGTTGGACTAGGTCTCTACGAGCAGTACTTC	CATSRVGLGLYEQYF
TRBV27	once	TRBJ1-5	NA	TGTGCCAGCAGTCCGGGAGGCCAGCCCCAGCATTTT	CASSPGGQPQHF
TRBV18	large	TRBJ1-4	NA	TGTGCCAGCTCACCATTCTGGACACTAGAAAAACTGTTTTTT	CASSPFWTLEKLFF
TRBV7-3	few	TRBJ1-5	NA	TGTGCCAGCAGCTTACAGGGGATAAATCAGCCCCAGCATTTT	CASSLQGINQPQHF
TRBV18	NA	TRBJ2-4	NA	TGTGCCAGCTCACCAGACAGTTCAAAAAACATTCAGTACTTC	CASSPDSSKNIQYF
TRBV30	NA	TRBJ1-3	NA	TGTGCCTGGAGGCCTCGGGACATGGGCTCTGGAAACACCATATATTTT	CAWRPRDMGSGNTIYF
TRBV6-5	NA	TRBJ2-3	NA	TGTGCCAGCAGTTACGGGTCAGATACGCAGTATTTT	CASSYGSDTQYF
TRBV13	NA	TRBJ2-3	TRBD2	TGTGCCAGCAGCTCGTCTAGCGGGGGGGCCACAGATACGCAGTATTTT	CASSSSSGGATDTQYF
TRBV28	NA	TRBJ1-2	NA	TGTGCCAGCAGTTGGGGACGGCGAGGCTACACCTTC	CASSWGRRGYTF
TRBV15	NA	TRBJ2-2	NA	TGTGCCACCAGCTCCCGAGGGGGCACCGGGGAGCTGTTTTTT	CATSSRGGTGELFF
TRBV7-9	NA	TRBJ2-7	NA	TGTGCCAGCAGTAGAGGGGCTGATACCTACGAGCAGTACTTC	CASSRGADTYEQYF
TRBV2	NA	TRBJ1-3	NA	TGTGCCAGCAGTGATCGGGGCCCTGGAAACACCATATATTTT	CASSDRGPGNTIYF
TRBV11-3	few	TRBJ1-1	NA	TGTGCCAGCAGCTTAGGACCGGTTGGATACACTGAAGCTTTCTTT	CASSLGPVGYTEAFF
TRBV7-8	once	TRBJ1-1	TRBD1	TGTGCCAGCAGCTTAGAGGGGGCGAGTATGAACACTGAAGCTTTCTTT	CASSLEGASMNTEAFF